Sequencing of this T cell receptor beta chain was carried out in a study of Tregs in tolerant kidney transplant recipients. Findings of the study overall: The most relevant donor-specific Treg TCRbeta repertoire apparently came from expansion with activated donor B cells.

The CDR3 covers 15 residues. Per germline, CDR1 MNHEY and CDR2 SVGAGI. J lost 5 bases, V lost 8 bases, and 12 bases had no gene match. TCRdb keeps only in-frame clones here, not all; method: immunoSEQ multiplex PCR. The sample shows about 81,000 clones, 90% to 95% of them seen only once. Mixed chimerism was transient after nonmyeloablative marrow transplants from related graft donors. Unstimulated regulatory T cells (CD4+CD25+CD127-), CD4+CD25- non-regulatory cells, CD4 and CD8 cells were FACS-sorted from thawed PBMCs. For this clone: Its antigen is currently unknown.

Here the sequenced sample was CD4+ T cells from blood (PBMCs), taken 24 months after the transplant. This clonotype was obtained from a human patient who received a combined kidney and bone marrow transplant. Some T cells may be transferred from the graft donor. The chain carries TRBV6-5 and TRBJ1-5; 7 nucleotides align to TRBD1. The CDR3 DNA is TGTGCCAGCCCCTGGGGGCAGGGGGTCTATCAGCCCCAGCATTTT. Its protein is CASPWGQGVYQPQHF.